The rows below give T cell receptor beta chains drawn from one sample of a study of CD8+CD57+ T cells in acquired aplastic anemia. Using its own MiXCR run on the reads, TCRdb lists one record per CDR3 protein. The repertoire has some 190,000 distinct CDR3 sequences, around 45% of them found once; the top ten carry under 3.5%. The sequencing sample was made of sorted CD4+, CD8+, or CD8+CD57+ T cells (not recorded which) from PBMCs. Every receptor here comes from a human donor in good health. CDR3s include the opening cysteine and the closing phenylalanine or tryptophan. A D gene is named only where the DNA matches it firmly. The size of a clone is reported for some rows only, either as once, few or many, or as a class for expanded clones.

v_call: TRBV12-3/TRBV12-4
clone_size: NA
j_call: TRBJ2-5
cdr3_length: 16
d_call: TRBD1
cdr3_nt: TGTGCCAGCAGTTACCAGGGGGCAGTTGAACAAGAGACCCAGTACTTC
cdr3_aa: CASSYQGAVEQETQYF

v_call: TRBV12-3/TRBV12-4
clone_size: NA
j_call: TRBJ1-2
cdr3_length: 11
d_call: NA
cdr3_nt: TGTGCCAGCAGCCCCGACAGTGGCTACACCTTC
cdr3_aa: CASSPDSGYTF

v_call: TRBV6-1
clone_size: many
j_call: TRBJ2-7
cdr3_length: 16
d_call: NA
cdr3_nt: TGTGCCAGCAGTGAAGGATCCCCGGGGACATCCTACGAGCAGTACTTC
cdr3_aa: CASSEGSPGTSYEQYF

v_call: TRBV7-9
clone_size: once
j_call: TRBJ2-3
cdr3_length: 12
d_call: NA
cdr3_nt: TGTGCCAGCAGCTCCACCCTGTATACGCAGTATTTT
cdr3_aa: CASSSTLYTQYF

v_call: TRBV20-1
clone_size: many
j_call: TRBJ2-7
cdr3_length: 14
d_call: NA
cdr3_nt: TGCAGTGCTAGTAAGCAGGGAAAAACCTACGAGCAGTACTTC
cdr3_aa: CSASKQGKTYEQYF

v_call: TRBV7-8
clone_size: NA
j_call: TRBJ2-7
cdr3_length: 12
d_call: NA
cdr3_nt: TGTGCCAGCAGCCAAGAGGCCTACGAGCAGTACTTC
cdr3_aa: CASSQEAYEQYF

v_call: TRBV10-3
clone_size: few
j_call: TRBJ2-7
cdr3_length: 15
d_call: NA
cdr3_nt: TGTGCCATCAGATCCGGGACCATCGCCCACTACGAGCAGTACTTC
cdr3_aa: CAIRSGTIAHYEQYF

v_call: TRBV7-2
clone_size: NA
j_call: TRBJ1-1
cdr3_length: 12
d_call: NA
cdr3_nt: TGTGCCAGCAGCAGGGGCTTCACTGAAGCTTTCTTT
cdr3_aa: CASSRGFTEAFF

v_call: TRBV12-3/TRBV12-4
clone_size: many
j_call: TRBJ1-1
cdr3_length: 13
d_call: NA
cdr3_nt: TGTGCCAGCAGTTGGACAGTGAACACTGAAGCTTTCTTT
cdr3_aa: CASSWTVNTEAFF

v_call: TRBV7-2
clone_size: few
j_call: TRBJ2-7
cdr3_length: 14
d_call: TRBD1
cdr3_nt: TGTGCCAGCAGCCTAGACAGGGGGAACTACGAGCAGTACTTC
cdr3_aa: CASSLDRGNYEQYF

v_call: TRBV10-3
clone_size: many
j_call: TRBJ1-1
cdr3_length: 15
d_call: TRBD1
cdr3_nt: TGTGCCATCAGTGAGTCGGGGACAGTCGGGACTGAAGCTTTCTTT
cdr3_aa: CAISESGTVGTEAFF

v_call: TRBV10-3
clone_size: many
j_call: TRBJ2-1
cdr3_length: 14
d_call: TRBD2
cdr3_nt: TGTGCCATCAGTGAGTCCACCGGGACTAGCCCAGAGTTCTTC
cdr3_aa: CAISESTGTSPEFF

v_call: TRBV6-5
clone_size: many
j_call: TRBJ2-1
cdr3_length: 13
d_call: NA
cdr3_nt: TGTGCCACCTCGGCACGGGGATACAATGAGCAGTTCTTC
cdr3_aa: CATSARGYNEQFF

v_call: TRBV6-1
clone_size: NA
j_call: TRBJ2-1
cdr3_length: 15
d_call: TRBD2
cdr3_nt: TGTGCCAGCAGCGAAATCTGGACTAGCGGGAATGAGCAGTTCTTC
cdr3_aa: CASSEIWTSGNEQFF

v_call: TRBV7-9
clone_size: NA
j_call: TRBJ1-2
cdr3_length: 13
d_call: NA
cdr3_nt: TGTGCCAGCAGCCTAGGCCTCTTCTATGGCTACACCTTC
cdr3_aa: CASSLGLFYGYTF

v_call: TRBV11-2
clone_size: many
j_call: TRBJ2-7
cdr3_length: 16
d_call: NA
cdr3_nt: TGTGCCAGCAGTTCTGCCGTGGGGTGGGCTAACTACGAGCAGTACTTC
cdr3_aa: CASSSAVGWANYEQYF

v_call: TRBV5-4
clone_size: many
j_call: TRBJ2-7
cdr3_length: 14
d_call: TRBD2
cdr3_nt: TGTGCCAGCAGCCCTAGCGGGACCTCCTACGAGCAGTACTTC
cdr3_aa: CASSPSGTSYEQYF

v_call: TRBV11-1
clone_size: NA
j_call: TRBJ2-3
cdr3_length: 14
d_call: NA
cdr3_nt: TGTGCCAGCAGCTTATCCCCGGGCACAGATACGCAGTATTTT
cdr3_aa: CASSLSPGTDTQYF

v_call: TRBV19
clone_size: once
j_call: TRBJ1-5
cdr3_length: 15
d_call: NA
cdr3_nt: TGTGCCAGTGGGTATGAGGTGGCAGCTAATCAGCCCCAGCATTTT
cdr3_aa: CASGYEVAANQPQHF

v_call: TRBV15
clone_size: NA
j_call: TRBJ2-3
cdr3_length: 15
d_call: TRBD2
cdr3_nt: TGTGCCACCAGCGTCGGCGGGGGGGCCACAGATACGCAGTATTTT
cdr3_aa: CATSVGGGATDTQYF

v_call: TRBV24-1
clone_size: many
j_call: TRBJ2-1
cdr3_length: 12
d_call: NA
cdr3_nt: TGTGCCACCAGTGACCCTTTATATGAGCAGTTCTTC
cdr3_aa: CATSDPLYEQFF

v_call: TRBV3-1
clone_size: few
j_call: TRBJ1-5
cdr3_length: 12
d_call: NA
cdr3_nt: TGTGCCAGCAGCCGGGGGGATCAGCCCCAGCATTTT
cdr3_aa: CASSRGDQPQHF

v_call: TRBV20-1
clone_size: NA
j_call: TRBJ1-3
cdr3_length: 13
d_call: NA
cdr3_nt: TGCAGTGCCCGGACAATCTCTGGAAACACCATATATTTT
cdr3_aa: CSARTISGNTIYF

v_call: TRBV20-1
clone_size: many
j_call: TRBJ2-3
cdr3_length: 14
d_call: TRBD2
cdr3_nt: TGCAGTGCAACACTAGCGGGAGTCGGAGATACGCAGTATTTT
cdr3_aa: CSATLAGVGDTQYF

v_call: TRBV19
clone_size: few
j_call: TRBJ2-3
cdr3_length: 13
d_call: NA
cdr3_nt: TGTGCCGGTTCAACAGGGAACACAGATACGCAGTATTTT
cdr3_aa: CAGSTGNTDTQYF

v_call: TRBV6-1
clone_size: many
j_call: TRBJ2-3
cdr3_length: 15
d_call: TRBD2
cdr3_nt: TGTGCCAGCAGTCGGACTAGCGGGGGGTTGGATACGCAGTATTTT
cdr3_aa: CASSRTSGGLDTQYF

v_call: TRBV2
clone_size: NA
j_call: TRBJ1-1
cdr3_length: 13
d_call: NA
cdr3_nt: TGTGCCAGCAGGGGATTACAAGACACTGAAGCTTTCTTT
cdr3_aa: CASRGLQDTEAFF

v_call: TRBV5-4
clone_size: few
j_call: TRBJ2-5
cdr3_length: 17
d_call: TRBD1
cdr3_nt: TGTGCCAGCAGCCGCGGGACAGGAATAAGACACCAAGAGACCCAGTACTTC
cdr3_aa: CASSRGTGIRHQETQYF

v_call: TRBV6-5
clone_size: many
j_call: TRBJ1-2
cdr3_length: 12
d_call: NA
cdr3_nt: TGTGCCAGCAGACTCGAGGGCTATGGCTACACCTTC
cdr3_aa: CASRLEGYGYTF

v_call: TRBV9
clone_size: many
j_call: TRBJ2-1
cdr3_length: 15
d_call: TRBD2
cdr3_nt: TGTGCCAGCAGCGGAGGGACTAGCTTCTACAATGAGCAGTTCTTC
cdr3_aa: CASSGGTSFYNEQFF

v_call: TRBV29-1
clone_size: many
j_call: TRBJ2-1
cdr3_length: 14
d_call: TRBD2
cdr3_nt: TGCAGCGCTAATAAAGCGGGAGGCTACAATGAGCAGTTCTTC
cdr3_aa: CSANKAGGYNEQFF

v_call: TRBV20-1
clone_size: NA
j_call: TRBJ1-1
cdr3_length: 13
d_call: TRBD1
cdr3_nt: TGCAGCGCTAGAAAGGCACAGGGGGCTGAAGCTTTCTTT
cdr3_aa: CSARKAQGAEAFF

v_call: TRBV10-3
clone_size: many
j_call: TRBJ2-7
cdr3_length: 15
d_call: TRBD1
cdr3_nt: TGTGCCAGCAGTGAGGGGGCGGCCAGCTCCTACGAGCAGTACTTC
cdr3_aa: CASSEGAASSYEQYF

v_call: TRBV2
clone_size: few
j_call: TRBJ2-7
cdr3_length: 14
d_call: NA
cdr3_nt: TGTGCCAGCAGGGAAACGGGGGCGGGTCACGAGCAGTACTTC
cdr3_aa: CASRETGAGHEQYF